Listed below are T cell receptor beta chains from one sample, sequenced in a study of blood T cell repertoires in COVID-19. Produced via immunoSEQ multiplex PCR; TCRdb's table is partial and in-frame only. This table holds fewer than 200,000 clones, roughly 70% found once. Material: peripheral blood. The receptors were sampled from an elderly woman with acute or convalescent COVID-19. Each CDR3 is given with its conserved first and last residue. D genes are given only for firm matches. Clone size is stated in some rows and not others, as once, few, many or a class when expanded.

clone_size cdr3_length j_call v_call d_call cdr3_nt cdr3_aa
. 15 TRBJ2-5 TRBV7-7 . TGTGCCAGCAGCGCTGGGGCGGCCACTATAGAGACCCAGTACTTC CASSAGAATIETQYF
. 13 TRBJ1-5 TRBV5-4 TRBD1 TGTGCCAGCAGCAAACAGGGGTTTCAGCCCCAGCATTTT CASSKQGFQPQHF
. 14 TRBJ1-4 TRBV18 . TGTGCCAGCTCACTCGAGGCGATTGGGGAAAAACTGTTTTTT CASSLEAIGEKLFF
. 13 TRBJ1-2 TRBV12-3/TRBV12-4 TRBD1 TGTGCCACCCAGGGGGACGATTCCTATGGCTACACCTTC CATQGDDSYGYTF
few 17 TRBJ2-7 TRBV4-1 TRBD1 TGCGCCAGCAGCCGCGGACCGGGACAGGGCGGCCCCTACGAGCAGTACTTC CASSRGPGQGGPYEQYF
. 15 TRBJ1-4 TRBV7-2 TRBD1 TGTGCCAGCAGCCCGCAGGGGACAGCGGAAGAAAAACTGTTTTTT CASSPQGTAEEKLFF
few 11 TRBJ1-3 TRBV3-1/TRBV3-2 . TGTGCCAGCAGCCAAGCGAACACCATATATTTT CASSQANTIYF
. 16 TRBJ2-7 TRBV3-1/TRBV3-2 TRBD1 TGTGCCAGCAGCCAAGGCTGGACAGGGGGTTTCTACGAGCAGTACTTC CASSQGWTGGFYEQYF
. 12 TRBJ1-1 TRBV6-4 . TGTGCCAGCAGTGACTCTACCGGTGAAGCTTTCTTT CASSDSTGEAFF
few 16 TRBJ2-5 TRBV5-4 TRBD2 TGTGCCAGCAGCTACCTAGCGGGAGGGAGGCAAGAGACCCAGTACTTC CASSYLAGGRQETQYF
. 14 TRBJ1-1 TRBV3-1/TRBV3-2 . TGTGCCAGCAGCCGGTCGGAGTCGAACACTGAAGCTTTCTTT CASSRSESNTEAFF
. 13 TRBJ2-1 TRBV14 TRBD1 TGTGCCAGTTCGGGACAGTATTTGAATGAGCAGTTCTTC CASSGQYLNEQFF
. 12 TRBJ2-5 TRBV7-2 . TGTGCCAGCAGCTTAGAAGCTACTACCCAGTACTTC CASSLEATTQYF
. 14 TRBJ2-5 TRBV19 . TGTGCCAGTAGTCCCACAACCACACGAGAGACCCAGTACTTC CASSPTTTRETQYF
few 15 TRBJ1-2 TRBV3-1/TRBV3-2 . TGTGCCAGCAGCCAAGATTCGAGGGTCCCAGGTGGCTACACCTTC CASSQDSRVPGGYTF